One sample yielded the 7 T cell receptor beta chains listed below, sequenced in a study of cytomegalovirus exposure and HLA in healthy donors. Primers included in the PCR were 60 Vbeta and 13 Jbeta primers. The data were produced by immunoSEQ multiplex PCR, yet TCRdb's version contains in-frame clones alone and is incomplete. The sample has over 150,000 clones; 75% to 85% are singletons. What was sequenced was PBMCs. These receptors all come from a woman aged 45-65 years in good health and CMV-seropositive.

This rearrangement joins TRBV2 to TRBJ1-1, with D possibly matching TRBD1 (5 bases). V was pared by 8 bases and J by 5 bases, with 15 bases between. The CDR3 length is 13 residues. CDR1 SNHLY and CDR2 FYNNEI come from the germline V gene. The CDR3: CASPSEGRTEAFF. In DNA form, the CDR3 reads TGTGCCAGCCCTTCAGAGGGGAGGACTGAAGCTTTCTTT.

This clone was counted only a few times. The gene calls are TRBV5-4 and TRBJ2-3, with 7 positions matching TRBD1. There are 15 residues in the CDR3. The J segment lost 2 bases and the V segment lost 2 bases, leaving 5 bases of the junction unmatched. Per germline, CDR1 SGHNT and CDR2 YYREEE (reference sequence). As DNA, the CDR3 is TGTGCCAGCAGCTTCGGACAGGCCCCCACAGATACGCAGTATTTT. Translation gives CASSFGQAPTDTQYF.

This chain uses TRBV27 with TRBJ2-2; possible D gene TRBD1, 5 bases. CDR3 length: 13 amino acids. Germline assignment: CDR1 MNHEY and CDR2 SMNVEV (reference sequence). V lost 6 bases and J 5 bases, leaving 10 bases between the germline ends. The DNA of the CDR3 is TGTGCCAGCAGGGGGCGCGTAACCGGGGAGCTGTTTTTT. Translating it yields CASRGRVTGELFF.

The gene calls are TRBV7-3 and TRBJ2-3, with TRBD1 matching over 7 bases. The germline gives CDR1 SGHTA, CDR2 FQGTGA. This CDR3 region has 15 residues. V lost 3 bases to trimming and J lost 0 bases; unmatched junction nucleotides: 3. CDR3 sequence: CASSFTGVSTDTQYF. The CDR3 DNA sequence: TGTGCCAGCAGCTTCACAGGGGTTAGCACAGATACGCAGTATTTT.

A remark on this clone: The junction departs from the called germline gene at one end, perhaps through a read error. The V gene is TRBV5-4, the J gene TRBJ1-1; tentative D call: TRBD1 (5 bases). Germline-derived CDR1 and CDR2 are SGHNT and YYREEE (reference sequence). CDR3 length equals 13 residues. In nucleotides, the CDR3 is TGTGCCAGCAGCTTGGCAGGGAACGCTGAAGCTTTCTTT. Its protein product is CASSLAGNAEAFF.

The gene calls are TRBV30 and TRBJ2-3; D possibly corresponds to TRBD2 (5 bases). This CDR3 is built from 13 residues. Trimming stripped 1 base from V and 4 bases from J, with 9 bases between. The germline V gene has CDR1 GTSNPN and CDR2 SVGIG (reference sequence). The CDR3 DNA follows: TGTGCCTGGAGTGCCACTAGGGCAGATACGCAGTATTTT. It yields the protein CAWSATRADTQYF.

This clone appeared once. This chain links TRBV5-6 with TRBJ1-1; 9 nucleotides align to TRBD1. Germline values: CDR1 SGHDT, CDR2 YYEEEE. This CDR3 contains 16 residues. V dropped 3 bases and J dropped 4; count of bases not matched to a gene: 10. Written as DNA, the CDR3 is TGTGCCAGCAGCTCCTCCCCAACAGGGGGCTTCACTGAAGCTTTCTTT. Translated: CASSSSPTGGFTEAFF.